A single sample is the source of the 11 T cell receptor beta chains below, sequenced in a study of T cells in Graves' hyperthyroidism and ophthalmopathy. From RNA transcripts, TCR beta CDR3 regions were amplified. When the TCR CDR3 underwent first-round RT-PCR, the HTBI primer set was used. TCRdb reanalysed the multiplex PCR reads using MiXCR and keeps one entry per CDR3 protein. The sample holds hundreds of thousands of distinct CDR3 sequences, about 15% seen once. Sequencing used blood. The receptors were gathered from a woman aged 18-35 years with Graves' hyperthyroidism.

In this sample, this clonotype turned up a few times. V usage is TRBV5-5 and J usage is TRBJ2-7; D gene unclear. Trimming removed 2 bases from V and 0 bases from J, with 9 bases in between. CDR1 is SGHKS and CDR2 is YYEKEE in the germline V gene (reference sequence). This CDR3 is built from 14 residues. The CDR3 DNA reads TGTGCCAGCAGCTTCGGTTTGGGCTCCTACGAGCAGTACTTC. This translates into CASSFGLGSYEQYF.

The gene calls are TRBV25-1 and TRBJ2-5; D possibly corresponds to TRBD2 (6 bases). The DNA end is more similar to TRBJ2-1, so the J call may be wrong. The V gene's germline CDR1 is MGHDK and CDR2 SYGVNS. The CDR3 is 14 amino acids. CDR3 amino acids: CASSGEGEVETQFF. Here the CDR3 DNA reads TGTGCCAGCAGTGGAGAAGGGGAGGTGGAGACCCAGTTCTTC.

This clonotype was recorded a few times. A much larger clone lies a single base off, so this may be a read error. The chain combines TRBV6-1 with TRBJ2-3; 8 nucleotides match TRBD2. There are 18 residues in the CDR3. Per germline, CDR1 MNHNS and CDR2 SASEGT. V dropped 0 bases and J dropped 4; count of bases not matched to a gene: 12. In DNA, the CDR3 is TGTGCCAGCAGTGAAGCGTTGCGAGCGGGGGTGTATTCAGATACGCAGTATTTT. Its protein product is CASSEALRAGVYSDTQYF.

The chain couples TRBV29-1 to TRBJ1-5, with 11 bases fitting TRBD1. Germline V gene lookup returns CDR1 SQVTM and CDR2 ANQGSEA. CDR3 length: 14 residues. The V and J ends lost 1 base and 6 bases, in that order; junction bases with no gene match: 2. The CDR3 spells CSVEVGQGGQPQHF. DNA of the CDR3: TGCAGCGTTGAAGTGGGACAGGGGGGTCAGCCCCAGCATTTT.

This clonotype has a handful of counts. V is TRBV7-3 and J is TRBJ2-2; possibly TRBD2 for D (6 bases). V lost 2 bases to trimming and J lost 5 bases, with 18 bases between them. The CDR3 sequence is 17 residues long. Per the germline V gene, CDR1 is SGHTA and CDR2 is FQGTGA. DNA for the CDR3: TGTGCCAGCAGCTTATCCCCCGCTAGCGCAGGTACCGGGGAGCTGTTTTTT. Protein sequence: CASSLSPASAGTGELFF.

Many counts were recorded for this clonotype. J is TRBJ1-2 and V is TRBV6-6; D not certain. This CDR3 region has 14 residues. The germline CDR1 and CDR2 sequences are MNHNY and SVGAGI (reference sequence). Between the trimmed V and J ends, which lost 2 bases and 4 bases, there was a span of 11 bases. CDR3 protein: CASSYAFGGYGYTF. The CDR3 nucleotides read TGTGCCAGCAGTTACGCTTTTGGCGGCTATGGCTACACCTTC.

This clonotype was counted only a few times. The CDR3 region is CSALDSSYNSPLHF. DNA of the CDR3: TGCAGTGCTCTAGACAGCTCCTATAATTCACCCCTCCACTTT. The chain couples TRBV20-1 to TRBJ1-6; a possible D gene is TRBD1 (5 bases). Germline assignment: CDR1 DFQATT and CDR2 SNEGSKA (reference sequence). The CDR3 totals 14 residues. Trimming stripped 5 bases from V and 0 bases from J, with 8 bases between.

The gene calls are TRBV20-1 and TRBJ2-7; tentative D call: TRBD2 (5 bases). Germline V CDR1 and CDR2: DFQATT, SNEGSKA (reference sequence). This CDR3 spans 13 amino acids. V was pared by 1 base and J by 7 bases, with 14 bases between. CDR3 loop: CSARAHGVGEQYF. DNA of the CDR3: TGCAGTGCTAGAGCGCACGGGGTTGGAGAGCAGTACTTC.

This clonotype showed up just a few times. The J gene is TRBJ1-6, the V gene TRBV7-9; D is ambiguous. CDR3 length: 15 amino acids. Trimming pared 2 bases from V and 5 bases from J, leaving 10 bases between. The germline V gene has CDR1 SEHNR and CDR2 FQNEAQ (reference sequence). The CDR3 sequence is CASSLTGRNNSPLHF. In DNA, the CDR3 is TGTGCCAGCAGCTTAACGGGCAGAAATAATTCACCCCTCCACTTT.

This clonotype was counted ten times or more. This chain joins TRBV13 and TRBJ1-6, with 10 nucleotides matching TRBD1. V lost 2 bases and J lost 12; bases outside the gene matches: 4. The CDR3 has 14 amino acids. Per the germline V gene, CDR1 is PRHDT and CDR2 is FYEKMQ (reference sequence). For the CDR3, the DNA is TGTGCCAGCAGCTTAAGCGGACAGGGGGTACCCCTCCACTTT. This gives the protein CASSLSGQGVPLHF.

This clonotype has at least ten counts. The CDR3 bases are TGCAGTGCTAGAGATGAGGGGGGAGTGAACACTGAAGCTTTCTTT. Encoded protein: CSARDEGGVNTEAFF. The chain recombines TRBV20-1 with TRBJ1-1, with a weak D call TRBD1 (6 bases). Trimming took 0 bases from V and 0 from J, leaving 11 bases between them. CDR3 size: 15 residues. Germline loops: CDR1 DFQATT, CDR2 SNEGSKA (reference sequence).